This TCR beta chain is drawn from a study of OX40 agonist ivuxolimab in advanced cancers. Overall study results and limits: The work left the antigen specificity of expanded peripheral T cells undetermined.

Germline trimming cut 0 bases from V and 6 bases from J; bases unmatched to any gene: 8. The V gene's germline CDR1 is SGDLS and CDR2 YYNGEE. This CDR3 has 15 residues. Produced via immunoSEQ multiplex PCR; TCRdb's table is partial and in-frame only. The sample holds about 70,000 clones, roughly 83% seen once. Points on this clone: What it recognizes is unknown.

Collection of blood occurred at baseline, at cycle 4 day 1, and at cycle 7 day 1. The sequences come from CD4+ or CD8+ T cells sorted from blood, collected in a trial of the OX40 agonist ivuxolimab. The sequence was obtained from an adult with an advanced solid tumor such as melanoma, head and neck, liver or kidney cancer. The J gene is TRBJ2-7, the V gene TRBV9; TRBD1 matches 8 bases. The CDR3 nucleotides read TGTGCCAGCAGCGTAGGAGGGACAGGTCGGTCCGAGCAGTACTTC. Its translation: CASSVGGTGRSEQYF. Full variable domain (remainder filled in from reference TRBV9 and TRBJ2-7): DSGVTQTPKHLITATGQRVTLRCSPRSGDLSVYWYQQSLDQGLQFLIQYYNGEERAKGNILERFSAQQFPDLHSELNLSSLELGDSALYFCASSVGGTGRSEQYFGPGTRLTVT.